This T cell receptor (beta chain) is drawn from a study of CD8 T cells in Susac syndrome. Study conclusions and caveats: By the study's own acknowledgment, its TCR sequencing and HLA analysis included relatively few individuals.

Concerning this clonotype: Antigen specificity is unknown.

CD8+ and CD4+ T cells from blood underwent TCR beta sequencing, which was carried out in a high-throughput format. TEMRA cells underwent FACS enrichment and CD8+ and CD4+ T cells underwent negative isolation. Per germline, CDR1 SEHNR and CDR2 FQNEAQ (reference sequence). The CDR3 loop spans 12 amino acids. V shed 3 bases and J shed 6 bases, with 8 bases lying between them. RNA was extracted with the RNeasy kit, and a quantity of roughly 0.5 to 1 ug was reverse transcribed using random hexamers. TCR beta CDR3 was amplified by immunoSEQ covering 54 Vbeta and 13 Jbeta. From the immunoSEQ multiplex PCR reads, TCRdb called clonotypes with MiXCR, one entry per CDR3 protein. The sample carries about 60,000 distinct CDR3 sequences, around 94% recorded once.

The source of this sequence is a human donor in good health. The chain recombines TRBV7-9 with TRBJ1-1, with TRBD1 as a possible D gene (6 bases). Sequenced: CD8+ T cells from PBMCs. CDR3 nucleotides: TGTGCCAGCAGCTTGGGGGCAGCTGAAGCTTTCTTT. It yields the protein CASSLGAAEAFF.